These T cell receptor beta chains were read from a single sample in a study of T cell responses to AZD1222 COVID-19 vaccine. Repertoires were generated with immunoSEQ multiplex PCR, while TCRdb's copy carries only in-frame clones and drops some. There are approximately 130,000 clones in the sample; over 85% occur only once, and 0.85% to 1.2% lies in the top ten. The sequences come from peripheral blood, collected 28 days after the second AZD1222 dose. The source is an adult who received the AZD1222 COVID-19 vaccine. The CDR3 runs from the conserved cysteine through the conserved F or W. A D gene is named only where the DNA matches it firmly. Only some rows state a clone size, as once, few, many or a class for expanded clones.

>TRBJ2-7|TRBV11-2|.|TRBD2
TGTGCCAGCAATAACCTCGGGGGGGGCGGAGAGCAGTACTTC
CASNNLGGGGEQYF
>TRBJ2-2|TRBV4-3|.|TRBD1
TGCGCCAGCAGCCGGGCCAGGGGGAGGAACACCGGGGAGCTGTTTTTT
CASSRARGRNTGELFF
>TRBJ2-7|TRBV5-1|few|TRBD2
TGCGCCAGCAGCCTGACCCTCCTAGCGGGAGGAGGCGAGCAGTACTTC
CASSLTLLAGGGEQYF
>TRBJ2-1|TRBV6-4|.|.
TGTGCCAGCAGTGTTATGGCTAGTCGGAGAGATGAGCAGTTCTTC
CASSVMASRRDEQFF
>TRBJ2-2|TRBV7-9|.|.
TGTGCCAGCAGCTTAGGCAGGGCTTCGAACACCGGGGAGCTGTTTTTT
CASSLGRASNTGELFF
>TRBJ2-5|TRBV10-3|.|TRBD1
TGTGCCATCACCAAGGACAGGGGGCAGGAGACCCAGTACTTC
CAITKDRGQETQYF
>TRBJ1-1|TRBV7-2|once|TRBD1
TGTGCCAGCAGCCTCCTGGGCGGGACAGGGTCGATGAACACTGAAGCTTTCTTT
CASSLLGGTGSMNTEAFF
>TRBJ2-1|TRBV28|once|.
TGTGCCAGCAGTTTATCGTGGCAGGGTGACAATGAGCAGTTCTTC
CASSLSWQGDNEQFF
>TRBJ1-4|TRBV4-3|.|TRBD1
TGCGCCAGCAGCCAAGGAAACAGGGGGGGTGAAAAACTGTTTTTT
CASSQGNRGGEKLFF
>TRBJ1-6|TRBV27|.|.
TGTGCCAGCAGTTTCGGGACGGATTATAATTCACCCCTCCACTTT
CASSFGTDYNSPLHF
>TRBJ2-6|TRBV12-3/TRBV12-4|.|.
TGTGCCGCGTGGGCCTCTGGGGCCAACGTCCTGACTTTC
CAAWASGANVLTF
>TRBJ2-7|TRBV5-8|.|.
TGTGCCAGCAGCTTGGGCCGGGACACTTCCTACGAGCAGTACTTC
CASSLGRDTSYEQYF
>TRBJ2-4|TRBV4-2|.|TRBD2
TGTGCCAGCAGCGCCCTACTAGCGGGGGTTACGGACATTCAGTACTTC
CASSALLAGVTDIQYF
>TRBJ2-2|TRBV28|.|.
TGTGCCAGCAGTTCTCGACGTTTAGGCGGGGAGCTGTTTTTT
CASSSRRLGGELFF
>TRBJ2-5|TRBV5-1|.|.
TGCGCCAGCAGCAGTGGGGACACCCGTCAAGAGACCCAGTACTTC
CASSSGDTRQETQYF
>TRBJ2-1|TRBV5-1|.|.
TGCGCCAGCAGCGTTGGACGGTTACAGAGCTCCTACAATGAGCAGTTCTTC
CASSVGRLQSSYNEQFF
>TRBJ2-5|TRBV6-2/TRBV6-3|.|.
TGTGCCAGCAGTTATCTCGGACAGACCCAAGAGACCCAGTACTTC
CASSYLGQTQETQYF
>TRBJ2-7|TRBV12-3/TRBV12-4|.|TRBD1
TGTGCCAGCAGTTTTAGGGGGCTCTACGAGCAGTACTTC
CASSFRGLYEQYF
>TRBJ1-3|TRBV7-8|.|.
TGTGCCAGCAGCTTAGCGGCACAGCCAACGGGAAACACCATATATTTT
CASSLAAQPTGNTIYF
>TRBJ1-1|TRBV2|.|TRBD1
TGTGCCAGCCAAGACAGGGAAGGGACTGAAGCTTTCTTT
CASQDREGTEAFF
>TRBJ2-3|TRBV7-2|.|TRBD2
TGTGCCAGCAGCATCCATAGCGGGAGGGCAACAGATACGCAGTATTTT
CASSIHSGRATDTQYF
>TRBJ1-2|TRBV7-2|.|TRBD1
TGTGCCAGCAGCTTCTCGGGACAGGAGATCGGCTACACCTTC
CASSFSGQEIGYTF
>TRBJ1-2|TRBV29-1|.|TRBD1
TGCAGCGTCGCCGACAGGGCCTATGGCTACACCTTC
CSVADRAYGYTF
>TRBJ1-3|TRBV7-8|.|.
TGTGCCAGCAGCGTCGACAGGCCTTCGACTGGAAACACCATATATTTT
CASSVDRPSTGNTIYF
>TRBJ1-2|TRBV7-2|.|.
TGTGCCAGCAGCTTGGGACGGCCGTCGGGATATGGCTACACCTTC
CASSLGRPSGYGYTF
>TRBJ1-2|TRBV29-1|.|TRBD1
TGCAGCGTTCTCCCACAGGGGGCCCCCTATGGCTACACCTTC
CSVLPQGAPYGYTF
>TRBJ1-1|TRBV3-1/TRBV3-2|.|TRBD1
TGTGCCAGCAGCAATTCCCGGACAGGGAAAAATGAAGCTTTCTTT
CASSNSRTGKNEAFF
>TRBJ2-1|TRBV5-6|.|TRBD1
TGTGCCAGCAGCTTGGTAGGGCGGGACAGGGGGCAGACCTACAATGAGCAGTTCTTC
CASSLVGRDRGQTYNEQFF
>TRBJ2-7|TRBV2|.|.
TGTGCCAGCAGTGAAGGAGTCAGGCAAGCCTACGAGCAGTACTTC
CASSEGVRQAYEQYF
>TRBJ2-7|TRBV9|.|.
TGTGCCAGCAGCGTAGTCAGAACTAAATACGAGCAGTACTTC
CASSVVRTKYEQYF
>TRBJ2-1|TRBV12-3/TRBV12-4|.|.
TGTGCCAGCAGTTTCAGCAACTACAATGAGCAGTTCTTC
CASSFSNYNEQFF
>TRBJ2-3|TRBV11-2|.|.
TGTGCCAGCAGTGGTCCAGGGTCGACAGATACGCAGTATTTT
CASSGPGSTDTQYF
>TRBJ1-2|TRBV24-1|.|.
TGTGCCACCAGTGATGCGAGGGGTCCCTCTGACGCCTATGGCTACACCTTC
CATSDARGPSDAYGYTF
>TRBJ1-1|TRBV7-3|.|TRBD1
TGTGCCAGCAGCCCTGGACAGGGCACTGAAGCTTTCTTT
CASSPGQGTEAFF
>TRBJ1-1|TRBV7-2|once|.
TGTGCCAGCTGCTTAGTGGAGGGGTTGGGCGGGGGAACTGAAGCTTTCTTT
CASCLVEGLGGGTEAFF
>TRBJ1-1|TRBV7-3|.|TRBD1
TGTGCCAGCAGCTCGACAGGGGGCAACACTGAAGCTTTCTTT
CASSSTGGNTEAFF
>TRBJ1-5|TRBV9|.|.
TGTGCCAGCAGCGACGACATTAATAGCAATCAGCCCCAGCATTTT
CASSDDINSNQPQHF
>TRBJ1-2|TRBV5-3|.|.
TGTGCCAGAATGATTTGGCGAGCTAACTATGGCTACACCTTC
CARMIWRANYGYTF
>TRBJ2-1|TRBV19|.|TRBD2
TGTGCCAGTAGTCGACTAGCGGGAGCCTCTTCCTACAATGAGCAGTTCTTC
CASSRLAGASSYNEQFF
>TRBJ1-2|TRBV29-1|once|.
TGCAGCGTTCCACAGATTACTAACTATGGCTACACCTTC
CSVPQITNYGYTF
>TRBJ2-3|TRBV5-1|.|.
TGCGCCAGCAGCTTGGAGGGTAGGGGTTACACAGATACGCAGTATTTT
CASSLEGRGYTDTQYF
>TRBJ1-6|TRBV19|.|.
TGTGCCAGTAGTATACTGGGCAGGGATGTTAATTCACCCCTCCACTTT
CASSILGRDVNSPLHF
>TRBJ1-2|TRBV30|.|.
TGTGCCTGGAGAGGTGATACCCACTATGGCTACACCTTC
CAWRGDTHYGYTF
>TRBJ2-5|TRBV12-3/TRBV12-4|once|.
TGTGCCAGCAGTCCCGGAGGGGTGGAGACCCAGTACTTC
CASSPGGVETQYF
>TRBJ2-5|TRBV7-3|.|.
TGTGCCAGCAGCCCAAGGGCGGGGCGCCAAGAGACCCAGTACTTC
CASSPRAGRQETQYF
>TRBJ2-2|TRBV27|once|.
TGTGCCAGCAGTCCGAAGAACACCGGGGAGCTGTTTTTT
CASSPKNTGELFF
>TRBJ1-6|TRBV2|.|.
TGTGCCAGCAGTGACCCCTACGGGAATTCACCCCTCCACTTT
CASSDPYGNSPLHF
>TRBJ1-6|TRBV30|.|TRBD1
TGTGCCTGGAGTCGGGGACAGGCCAATTCACCCCTCCACTTT
CAWSRGQANSPLHF
>TRBJ2-7|TRBV5-6|.|.
TGTGCCAGCAGTTTACAGGGCTACGAGCAGTACTTC
CASSLQGYEQYF
>TRBJ1-3|TRBV6-4|.|.
TGTGCCAGCAGTGAACAGGCCCCTGATGACACCATATATTTT
CASSEQAPDDTIYF
>TRBJ2-7|TRBV7-3|.|TRBD1
TGTGCCAGCAGCTCAAGGACAGGGATCTTGCCCTACCGCCTCCAGTACTTC
CASSSRTGILPYRLQYF
>TRBJ1-2|TRBV5-6|.|.
TGTGCCAGCAGCTTGGCCGGGGGGGCTGCCTATGGCTACACCTTC
CASSLAGGAAYGYTF
>TRBJ1-1|TRBV30|.|.
TGTGCCTGGAGCCGGGGTGAAGCTTTCTTT
CAWSRGEAFF
>TRBJ1-5|TRBV4-2|once|.
TGTGCCAGCAGCCAAGATAGAAGCCTCAATCAGCCCCAGCATTTT
CASSQDRSLNQPQHF
>TRBJ2-1|TRBV9|.|TRBD1
TGTGCCAGCAGTCATGGACAGGGTAGTGAGCAGTTCTTC
CASSHGQGSEQFF